These T cell receptor beta chains were read from a single sample in a study of blood T cell repertoires in COVID-19. Clones were sequenced by immunoSEQ multiplex PCR, and TCRdb holds only the in-frame ones, with some missing. This sample carries around 150,000 clones, roughly 80% of them seen once, and the ten largest clones take about 15%. Material: peripheral blood. The receptors were gathered from a man aged 45 to 65 with acute or convalescent COVID-19. Both conserved end residues are part of each CDR3. D genes are given only for firm matches. Clone size is given for some rows only: seen once, a few or many times, or a class if the clone is expanded.

.	TRBV2	.	TRBJ1-5	TGTGCCAGCAGCCGGACAGACGATAGCAATCAGCCCCAGCATTTT	CASSRTDDSNQPQHF
.	TRBV9	TRBD2	TRBJ2-7	TGTGCCAGCAGCGAGGGACTAGCGGGGCTCTACGAGCAGTACTTC	CASSEGLAGLYEQYF
.	TRBV5-1	.	TRBJ2-1	TGCGCCACCAACCCCGGGCCCGGGGGTTACAATGAGCAGTTCTTC	CATNPGPGGYNEQFF
few	TRBV6-5	.	TRBJ1-4	TGTGCCAGCAGTTACGGGGGGTCGTCCCATGAAAAACTGTTTTTT	CASSYGGSSHEKLFF
.	TRBV24-1	TRBD1	TRBJ2-5	TGTGCCACCAGTGATCCAGGACAGGGGGTCCCAACCCAGTACTTC	CATSDPGQGVPTQYF
.	TRBV7-9	TRBD1	TRBJ1-2	TGTGCCAGCACCACCGGGACAGGGGAAGGCAACTATGGCTACACCTTC	CASTTGTGEGNYGYTF
.	TRBV19	TRBD2	TRBJ2-2	TGTGCCAGTAGTATAGTTCGGGGGGGAGGGGGGAGCGGCACCGGGGAGCTGTTTTTT	CASSIVRGGGGSGTGELFF
.	TRBV11-2	TRBD2	TRBJ2-1	TGTGCCAGCAGCCGGACTAGCGGGGGGCACAATGAACAGTTCTTC	CASSRTSGGHNEQFF
.	TRBV3-1/TRBV3-2	TRBD2	TRBJ2-1	TGTGCCAGCAGCCTCCAGCGGGGGGGCCACAATGAGCAGTTCTTC	CASSLQRGGHNEQFF
.	TRBV19	.	TRBJ1-4	TGTGCCAGTAAACTCAATAATGAAAAACTGTTTTTT	CASKLNNEKLFF